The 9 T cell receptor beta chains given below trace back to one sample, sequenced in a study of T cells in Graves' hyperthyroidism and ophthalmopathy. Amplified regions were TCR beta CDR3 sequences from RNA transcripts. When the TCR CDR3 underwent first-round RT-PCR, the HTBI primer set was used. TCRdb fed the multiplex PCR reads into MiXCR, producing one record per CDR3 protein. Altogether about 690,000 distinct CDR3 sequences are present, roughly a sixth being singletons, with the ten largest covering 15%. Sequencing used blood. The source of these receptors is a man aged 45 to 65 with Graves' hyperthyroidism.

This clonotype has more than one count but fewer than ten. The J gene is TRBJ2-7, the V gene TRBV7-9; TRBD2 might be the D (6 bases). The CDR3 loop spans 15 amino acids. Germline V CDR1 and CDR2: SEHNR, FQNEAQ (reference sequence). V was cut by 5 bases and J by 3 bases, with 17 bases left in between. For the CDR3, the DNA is TGTGCCAGCAGCCGGGAGCGGACAAAAGACTACGAGCAGTACTTC. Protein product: CASSRERTKDYEQYF. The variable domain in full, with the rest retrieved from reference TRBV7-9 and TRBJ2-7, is DTGVSQNPRHKITKRGQNVTFRCDPISEHNRLYWYRQTLGQGPEFLTYFQNEAQLEKSRLLSDRFSAERPKGSFSTLEIQRTEQGDSAMYLCASSRERTKDYEQYFGPGTRLTVT.

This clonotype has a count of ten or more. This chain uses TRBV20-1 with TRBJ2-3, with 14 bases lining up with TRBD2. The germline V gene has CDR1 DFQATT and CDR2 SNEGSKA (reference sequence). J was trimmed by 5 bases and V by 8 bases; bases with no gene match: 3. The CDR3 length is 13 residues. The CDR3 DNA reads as TGCAGTCCAGGGACTAGCGGGAGAGATACGCAGTATTTT. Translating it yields CSPGTSGRDTQYF.

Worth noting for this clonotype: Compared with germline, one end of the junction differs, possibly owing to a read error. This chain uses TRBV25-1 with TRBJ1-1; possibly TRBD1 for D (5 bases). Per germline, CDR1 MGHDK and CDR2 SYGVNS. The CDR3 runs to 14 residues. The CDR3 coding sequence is TGTGCCGGCAGTGAATGGGGGGGAGGCACTGAAGCTTTCTTT. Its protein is CAGSEWGGGTEAFF.

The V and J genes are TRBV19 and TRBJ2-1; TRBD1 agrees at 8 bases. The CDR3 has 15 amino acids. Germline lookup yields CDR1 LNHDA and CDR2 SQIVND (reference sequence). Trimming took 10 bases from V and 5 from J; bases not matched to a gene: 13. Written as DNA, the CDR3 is TGTGCCACCTCACGGAGGACAGGGATCAACAATGAGCAGTTCTTC. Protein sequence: CATSRRTGINNEQFF.

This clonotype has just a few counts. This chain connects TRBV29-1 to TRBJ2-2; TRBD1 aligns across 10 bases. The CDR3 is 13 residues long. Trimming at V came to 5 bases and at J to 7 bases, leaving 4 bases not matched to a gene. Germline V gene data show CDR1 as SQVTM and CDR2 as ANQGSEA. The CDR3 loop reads CSVWDRGSGELFF. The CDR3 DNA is TGCAGCGTTTGGGACAGGGGTAGCGGGGAGCTGTTTTTT.

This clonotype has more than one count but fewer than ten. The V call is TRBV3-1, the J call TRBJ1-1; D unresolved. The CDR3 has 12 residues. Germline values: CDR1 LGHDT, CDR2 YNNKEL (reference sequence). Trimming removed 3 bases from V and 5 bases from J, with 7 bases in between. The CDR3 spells CASSHARTEAFF. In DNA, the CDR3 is TGTGCCAGCAGCCACGCAAGGACTGAAGCTTTCTTT.

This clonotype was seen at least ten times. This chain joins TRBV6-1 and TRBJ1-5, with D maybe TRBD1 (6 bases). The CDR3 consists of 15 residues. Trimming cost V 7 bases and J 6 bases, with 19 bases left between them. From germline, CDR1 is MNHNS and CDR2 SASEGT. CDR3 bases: TGTGCCAGCACCTCCCCTTCGTGGGGGCTTCAGCCCCAGCATTTT. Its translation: CASTSPSWGLQPQHF.

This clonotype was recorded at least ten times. Here the CDR3 DNA reads TGTGCCAGCAGCCCAGGGGTTTCGCGGTATGCTAGCACAGATACGCAGTATTTT. Its protein is CASSPGVSRYASTDTQYF. This chain uses TRBV7-2 with TRBJ2-3; the D gene is possibly TRBD1 (6 bases). CDR3 length: 18 amino acids. In germline, CDR1 is SGHTA, CDR2 FQGNSA. Trimming removed 5 bases from V and 0 bases from J, with 21 bases in between.

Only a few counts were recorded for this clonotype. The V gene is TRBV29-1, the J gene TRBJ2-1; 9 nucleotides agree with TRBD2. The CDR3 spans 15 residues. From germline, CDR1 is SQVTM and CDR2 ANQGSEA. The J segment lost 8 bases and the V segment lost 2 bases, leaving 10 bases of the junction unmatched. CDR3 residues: CSVESLAGITDEQFF. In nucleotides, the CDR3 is TGCAGCGTTGAAAGCCTAGCGGGAATAACGGATGAGCAGTTCTTC.